This entry describes one T cell receptor beta chain. Sequencing was performed with immunoSEQ multiplex PCR; in TCRdb, only in-frame clones are kept and a portion is missing. The table includes 150,000 to 200,000 clones, 94% detected once. Germline lookup yields CDR1 LGHNA and CDR2 YNFKEQ. CDR3 length: 15 amino acids. The V and J ends lost 0 bases and 5 bases respectively, with 10 bases between them. The data originate from a study of control samples from healthy donors and cancer patients. The sequenced material came from blood. The source of this sequence is a woman aged 40 to 55 in good health. The chain combines TRBV4-2 with TRBJ1-4, with D possibly TRBD1 on 5 matching bases. For the CDR3, the DNA is TGTGCCAGCAGCCAAGATAACAGGAGAAATGAAAAACTGTTTTTT. Amino acids: CASSQDNRRNEKLFF.